The rows below give T cell receptor beta chains drawn from one sample of a study of identical twins. One entry per CDR3 protein, called by TCRdb with MiXCR from the 5' RACE reads. The sample lists around 1.7 million distinct CDR3 sequences; roughly 35% were seen once. Sequencing was performed on cord blood. The origin of the receptors is a newborn girl in good health. CDR3s include the opening cysteine and the closing phenylalanine or tryptophan. Fields, in order: D gene, J gene, clone size, V gene, CDR3 protein, CDR3 DNA. A D gene is named only where the DNA matches it firmly. For some rows the clone size is stated as once, few or many, or as a class when expanded; others skip it.

d_gene: TRBD1
j_gene: TRBJ1-1
abundance: few
v_gene: TRBV13
CDR3aa: CASSSDRGAGKAFF
CDR3nt: TGTGCCAGCAGCTCGGACAGGGGCGCTGGTAAGGCTTTCTTT

d_gene: TRBD2
j_gene: TRBJ2-3
abundance: -
v_gene: TRBV7-2
CDR3aa: CASSSSSGGASTQYF
CDR3nt: TGTGCCAGCAGCTCGTCTAGCGGGGGGGCATCTACGCAGTATTTT

d_gene: -
j_gene: TRBJ2-5
abundance: -
v_gene: TRBV25-1
CDR3aa: CASSEPSGPEQYF
CDR3nt: TGTGCCAGCAGTGAACCCTCCGGACCAGAGCAGTACTTC

d_gene: -
j_gene: TRBJ1-1
abundance: -
v_gene: TRBV20-1
CDR3aa: CSARDPRGFTEAFF
CDR3nt: TGCAGTGCTAGAGACCCAAGGGGTTTCACTGAAGCTTTCTTT

d_gene: -
j_gene: TRBJ1-2
abundance: -
v_gene: TRBV7-2
CDR3aa: CASSPGPGYTF
CDR3nt: TGTGCCAGCAGCCCCGGACCCGGCTACACCTTC

d_gene: -
j_gene: TRBJ1-2
abundance: -
v_gene: TRBV7-2
CDR3aa: CASSFPGEANYGYTF
CDR3nt: TGTGCCAGCAGCTTTCCAGGGGAGGCTAACTATGGCTACACCTTC

d_gene: -
j_gene: TRBJ2-1
abundance: few
v_gene: TRBV10-3
CDR3aa: CAIRGLDNEQFF
CDR3nt: TGTGCCATCAGGGGACTCGACAATGAGCAGTTCTTC

d_gene: TRBD1
j_gene: TRBJ1-1
abundance: -
v_gene: TRBV4-1
CDR3aa: CASSQVRTQGGLNTEAFF
CDR3nt: TGCGCCAGCAGCCAAGTAAGGACCCAGGGGGGCCTGAACACTGAAGCTTTCTTT

d_gene: -
j_gene: TRBJ2-7
abundance: many
v_gene: TRBV7-2
CDR3aa: CASSLGRNSYEQYF
CDR3nt: TGTGCCAGCAGCTTGGGGCGGAACTCCTACGAGCAGTACTTC

d_gene: TRBD1
j_gene: TRBJ1-3
abundance: -
v_gene: TRBV20-1
CDR3aa: CSAADRGNGNTIYF
CDR3nt: TGCAGTGCCGCGGACAGGGGGAATGGAAACACCATATATTTT

d_gene: -
j_gene: TRBJ1-2
abundance: -
v_gene: TRBV11-2
CDR3aa: CASSSVGPSNYGYTF
CDR3nt: TGTGCCAGCAGCTCAGTAGGACCCAGCAACTATGGCTACACCTTC

d_gene: TRBD1
j_gene: TRBJ1-2
abundance: -
v_gene: TRBV20-1
CDR3aa: CSARPRGTGTNYGYTF
CDR3nt: TGCAGTGCTAGGCCGCGGGGGACAGGGACAAACTATGGCTACACCTTC

d_gene: -
j_gene: TRBJ1-5
abundance: once
v_gene: TRBV20-1
CDR3aa: CSARDRTAGPQHF
CDR3nt: TGCAGTGCTAGAGACCGGACGGCGGGGCCCCAGCATTTT

d_gene: TRBD1
j_gene: TRBJ1-2
abundance: -
v_gene: TRBV27
CDR3aa: CASSLNRGGCGYTF
CDR3nt: TGTGCCAGCAGTTTAAACAGGGGAGGCTGTGGCTACACCTTC

d_gene: -
j_gene: TRBJ1-5
abundance: -
v_gene: TRBV6-6
CDR3aa: CASAKQGGGNQPQHF
CDR3nt: TGTGCCAGCGCCAAACAGGGTGGTGGCAATCAGCCCCAGCATTTT

d_gene: TRBD2
j_gene: TRBJ2-7
abundance: few
v_gene: TRBV12-3/TRBV12-4
CDR3aa: CASGTSGPYEQYF
CDR3nt: TGTGCCAGCGGAACTAGCGGCCCCTACGAGCAGTACTTC

d_gene: -
j_gene: TRBJ2-1
abundance: few
v_gene: TRBV11-2
CDR3aa: CASSLELAPQYEQFF
CDR3nt: TGTGCCAGCAGCTTAGAACTAGCCCCTCAATATGAGCAGTTCTTC

d_gene: TRBD1
j_gene: TRBJ2-3
abundance: few
v_gene: TRBV20-1
CDR3aa: CSARASQGPYTDTQYF
CDR3nt: TGCAGTGCTAGAGCGTCACAGGGGCCCTACACAGATACGCAGTATTTT

d_gene: -
j_gene: TRBJ1-1
abundance: -
v_gene: TRBV3-1
CDR3aa: CASSRGAHTEAFF
CDR3nt: TGTGCCAGCAGCCGTGGAGCCCACACTGAAGCTTTCTTT

d_gene: TRBD2
j_gene: TRBJ2-1
abundance: -
v_gene: TRBV20-1
CDR3aa: CSAVRLAGGNEQFF
CDR3nt: TGCAGTGCCGTTAGACTAGCGGGAGGAAATGAGCAGTTCTTC

d_gene: -
j_gene: TRBJ2-4
abundance: few
v_gene: TRBV6-6
CDR3aa: CASSYSGLYKNIQYF
CDR3nt: TGTGCCAGCAGTTACTCGGGGCTGTACAAAAACATTCAGTACTTC

d_gene: TRBD1
j_gene: TRBJ1-1
abundance: -
v_gene: TRBV10-3
CDR3aa: CAISGDRGWGNTEAFF
CDR3nt: TGTGCCATCAGTGGGGACAGGGGCTGGGGGAACACTGAAGCTTTCTTT

d_gene: -
j_gene: TRBJ1-6
abundance: -
v_gene: TRBV6-6
CDR3aa: CASVDSSYNSPLHF
CDR3nt: TGTGCCAGCGTGGACAGCTCCTATAATTCACCCCTCCACTTT

d_gene: -
j_gene: TRBJ2-3
abundance: -
v_gene: TRBV4-2
CDR3aa: CASSQSPGVTDTQYF
CDR3nt: TGTGCCAGCAGCCAATCTCCAGGGGTGACAGATACGCAGTATTTT

d_gene: TRBD2
j_gene: TRBJ2-7
abundance: -
v_gene: TRBV3-1
CDR3aa: CASSYGTSFTYEQYF
CDR3nt: TGTGCCAGCAGCTACGGGACTAGCTTTACCTACGAGCAGTACTTC

d_gene: -
j_gene: TRBJ2-5
abundance: many
v_gene: TRBV6-1
CDR3aa: CASRVGETQYF
CDR3nt: TGTGCCAGCAGGGTAGGCGAGACCCAGTACTTC

d_gene: -
j_gene: TRBJ2-3
abundance: few
v_gene: TRBV15
CDR3aa: CATSRQAFTDTQYF
CDR3nt: TGTGCCACCAGCAGACAGGCGTTCACAGATACGCAGTATTTT

d_gene: TRBD1
j_gene: TRBJ2-7
abundance: -
v_gene: TRBV6-2/TRBV6-3
CDR3aa: CASISGQGPYEQYF
CDR3nt: TGTGCCAGCATTAGCGGACAGGGGCCCTACGAGCAGTACTTC

d_gene: TRBD2
j_gene: TRBJ2-7
abundance: few
v_gene: TRBV9
CDR3aa: CASSVEAGTSAFQYF
CDR3nt: TGTGCCAGCAGCGTCGAAGCCGGGACTAGCGCCTTTCAGTACTTC

d_gene: TRBD2
j_gene: TRBJ2-3
abundance: -
v_gene: TRBV3-1
CDR3aa: CASSPQLAGGPSTDTQYF
CDR3nt: TGTGCCAGCAGCCCCCAACTAGCGGGGGGGCCGAGCACAGATACGCAGTATTTT

d_gene: TRBD2
j_gene: TRBJ2-5
abundance: -
v_gene: TRBV11-2
CDR3aa: CASILDRTSEEQYF
CDR3nt: TGTGCCAGCATCTTAGACAGGACTAGCGAGGAGCAGTACTTC

d_gene: -
j_gene: TRBJ1-6
abundance: few
v_gene: TRBV4-1
CDR3aa: CASSQGETTYNSPLHF
CDR3nt: TGCGCCAGCAGCCAAGGGGAGACTACCTATAATTCACCCCTCCACTTT

d_gene: -
j_gene: TRBJ2-7
abundance: -
v_gene: TRBV4-2
CDR3aa: CASSQTIGNEQYF
CDR3nt: TGTGCCAGCAGCCAGACCATCGGAAATGAGCAGTACTTC

d_gene: -
j_gene: TRBJ1-4
abundance: -
v_gene: TRBV6-1
CDR3aa: CASSPAGTHEKLFF
CDR3nt: TGTGCCAGCAGTCCAGCCGGGACACATGAAAAACTGTTTTTT

d_gene: -
j_gene: TRBJ2-7
abundance: -
v_gene: TRBV28
CDR3aa: CASSPFRGGSYEQYF
CDR3nt: TGTGCCAGCAGTCCATTCAGGGGGGGGTCCTACGAGCAGTACTTC

d_gene: -
j_gene: TRBJ2-4
abundance: few
v_gene: TRBV24-1
CDR3aa: CATSDSRVAKNIQYF
CDR3nt: TGTGCCACCAGTGATTCAAGGGTAGCCAAAAACATTCAGTACTTC

d_gene: -
j_gene: TRBJ2-3
abundance: few
v_gene: TRBV5-5
CDR3aa: CATATAVHTDTQYF
CDR3nt: TGTGCCACCGCGACAGCGGTCCACACAGATACGCAGTATTTT

d_gene: TRBD1
j_gene: TRBJ1-2
abundance: few
v_gene: TRBV28
CDR3aa: CASDPQRWGQRNYGYTF
CDR3nt: TGTGCCAGCGACCCCCAAAGGTGGGGACAGCGGAACTATGGCTACACCTTC

d_gene: -
j_gene: TRBJ2-1
abundance: few
v_gene: TRBV28
CDR3aa: CASSLSGSGIYNEQFF
CDR3nt: TGTGCCAGCAGTTTAAGTGGTAGCGGCATTTACAATGAGCAGTTCTTC

d_gene: TRBD2
j_gene: TRBJ2-3
abundance: few
v_gene: TRBV20-1
CDR3aa: CSAPVAGSDTQYF
CDR3nt: TGCAGTGCCCCGGTAGCGGGGTCGGATACGCAGTATTTT

d_gene: -
j_gene: TRBJ2-3
abundance: many
v_gene: TRBV7-2
CDR3aa: CASSSTGTAFTDTQYF
CDR3nt: TGTGCCAGCAGCTCAACCGGGACGGCTTTCACAGATACGCAGTATTTT

d_gene: -
j_gene: TRBJ2-2
abundance: few
v_gene: TRBV11-2
CDR3aa: CASSLGLRTAGELFF
CDR3nt: TGTGCCAGCAGCTTAGGATTAAGGACGGCCGGGGAGCTGTTTTTT

d_gene: TRBD1
j_gene: TRBJ2-7
abundance: -
v_gene: TRBV20-1
CDR3aa: CSPLRTGGSFEQYF
CDR3nt: TGCAGTCCGTTAAGGACAGGGGGCTCCTTCGAGCAGTACTTC

d_gene: TRBD2
j_gene: TRBJ2-1
abundance: -
v_gene: TRBV4-2
CDR3aa: CASSQGGGANNEQFF
CDR3nt: TGTGCCAGCAGCCAAGGCGGGGGGGCGAACAATGAGCAGTTCTTC

d_gene: -
j_gene: TRBJ2-1
abundance: few
v_gene: TRBV27
CDR3aa: CASSLNSGSYNEQFF
CDR3nt: TGTGCCAGCAGTTTAAACTCAGGCTCATACAATGAGCAGTTCTTC